Sequencing of this T cell receptor beta chain was carried out in a study of blood T cell repertoires in COVID-19. For the study at large: Nucleic acid was either cDNA or gDNA, and it came from T cells, B-cell-depleted T cells, or PBMCs.

As processed by the authors: Reference gene primer amplification gave nucleated cell count estimates. Sequencing was performed with immunoSEQ multiplex PCR; in TCRdb, only in-frame clones are kept and a portion is missing. V and J calls plus clone size are reproduced from that table; the DNA served to infer D and trimming. The sample lists approximately 200,000 clones; approximately 81% were seen once. The sequence was collected from a man aged 40-50 years who had recovered from COVID-19. Sequencing input: PBMCs or T cells enriched from blood (not recorded which).

The CDR3 reads CASRLTGVKLANYGYTF. CDR3 nucleotide sequence: TGTGCCAGCAGGCTAACAGGGGTCAAACTAGCTAACTATGGCTACACCTTC. The rearrangement uses TRBV28 and TRBJ1-2; 7 nucleotides line up with TRBD1. The CDR3 is 17 residues long. Trimming took 6 bases from V and 0 from J; bases not matched to a gene: 13. The germline V gene has CDR1 MDHEN and CDR2 SYDVKM.